This TCR beta chain was captured in a study of Graves' ophthalmopathy and Graves' hyperthyroidism. Trimming removed 1 base from V and 0 bases from J, with 13 bases in between. CDR1 is SQVTM and CDR2 is ANQGSEA in the germline V gene. The CDR3 spans 15 residues. RNA served as the template for amplifying TCR beta CDR3 regions. First-round RT-PCR relied on HTBI primers, and a second-round multiplex PCR came next. TCRdb processed the multiplex PCR reads anew with MiXCR; each CDR3 protein has one entry. The sample records around 400,000 distinct CDR3 sequences, around 21% being singletons. Eligible hyperthyroidism cases comprised new diagnoses of under 2 months' duration in individuals aged 18 to 65. This clonotype was recorded at least ten times.

This sequence was found in a woman aged 18-35 years with stable Graves' hyperthyroidism. Sequences were obtained from peripheral blood. V is TRBV29-1 and J is TRBJ2-7; TRBD2 is a possible D gene (6 bases). This CDR3 reads CSVEVYRTNSYEQYF. The CDR3 DNA is TGCAGCGTTGAAGTTTATAGGACTAACTCCTACGAGCAGTACTTC.